This T cell receptor beta chain originates from a study of blood T cell repertoires in COVID-19. The overall study: Nucleic acid was either cDNA or gDNA, and it came from T cells, B-cell-depleted T cells, or PBMCs.

How the authors handled the data: Using reference gene primer amplification, nucleated cell counts were estimated. Assay used: immunoSEQ multiplex PCR; TCRdb lists only in-frame clones, some missing. That table furnishes V, J and clone size, whereas the DNA furnished D and trimming. The repertoire holds 45,000 to 75,000 clones, with around 88% as singletons. Sequencing input: peripheral blood. The sequence came from a man aged 55 to 70 with acute or convalescent COVID-19.

In DNA, the CDR3 is TGCGCCAGCAGCTTCCTAGCGGGAAACAACAATGAGCAGTTCTTC. Protein sequence: CASSFLAGNNNEQFF. V is TRBV5-1 and J is TRBJ2-1, with TRBD2 matching 9 bases. Trimming at V came to 2 bases and at J to 5 bases, leaving 5 bases not matched to a gene. The germline V gene has CDR1 SGHRS and CDR2 YFSETQ. The CDR3 runs to 15 residues.